A selection of T cell receptor beta chains follows, all from one sample in a study of cytomegalovirus exposure and HLA in healthy donors. Assay: immunoSEQ multiplex PCR; the TCRdb copy retains only in-frame clones and omits some. This sample has about 120,000 clones, with 95% to 96% found just once. The sample taken for sequencing was PBMCs. All receptors derive from a man between 18 and 35 years old in good health and CMV-seronegative. The CDR3 runs from the conserved cysteine through the conserved F or W. A D gene is named only where the DNA matches it firmly.

v_call	j_call	d_call	cdr3_length	cdr3_aa
TRBV5-5	TRBJ1-5	NA	14	CASSLQFSNQPQHF
TRBV27	TRBJ2-7	NA	14	CASSLFQGGNEQYF
TRBV29-1	TRBJ1-3	NA	14	CSVGDTFSGNTIYF
TRBV5-1	TRBJ2-7	TRBD2	15	CASSLWGGRAKEQYF
TRBV28	TRBJ2-7	TRBD2	15	CASSPADGRYNEQYF
TRBV18	TRBJ2-5	TRBD1	13	CASSRQGEETQYF
TRBV4-3	TRBJ1-1	NA	14	CASREGRMNTEAFF
TRBV6-1	TRBJ2-2	NA	13	CASSAWNTGELFF
TRBV7-8	TRBJ1-1	NA	13	CASSQDRRAEAFF
TRBV28	TRBJ1-2	NA	16	CASSITIQGAENGYTF
TRBV4-3	TRBJ2-5	NA	16	CASSPGPGANQETQYF
TRBV7-9	TRBJ2-5	TRBD1	14	CASSFSGGAETQYF
TRBV12-5	TRBJ1-4	NA	15	CASGLVQGRPEELFF
TRBV9	TRBJ2-1	TRBD1	16	CASSAQQGSSYNEQFF
TRBV2	TRBJ2-3	TRBD1	13	CASKGQSTDTQYF
TRBV28	TRBJ2-7	TRBD2	14	CASSFLRGGDEQYF
TRBV7-9	TRBJ2-2	NA	13	CASSGGSTGELFF
TRBV5-1	TRBJ2-7	NA	16	CASSLAFSGSSYEQYF
TRBV4-1	TRBJ1-2	NA	11	CASSQGLGYTF
TRBV15	TRBJ2-1	NA	15	CATSRDGLPYNEQFF
TRBV6-1	TRBJ2-2	TRBD1	15	CASNPTGEVAGELFF
TRBV9	TRBJ2-2	TRBD1	15	CASTTTGTGSGELFF
TRBV6-5	TRBJ2-5	TRBD1	14	CASRLDRDRDTQYF
TRBV7-6	TRBJ2-2	NA	14	CASGLASLTGELFF
TRBV11-2	TRBJ2-7	TRBD2	20	CASSLEGTLAGGYPSYEQYF
TRBV7-9	TRBJ1-4	TRBD1	15	CASSLRTGVIEKLFF
TRBV28	TRBJ2-7	NA	13	CASGSGDSREQYF
TRBV28	TRBJ1-2	NA	13	CASSRQPRGGYTF
TRBV9	TRBJ2-1	TRBD2	16	CASSVGLAGVWNEQFF
TRBV7-3	TRBJ2-3	NA	15	CASSLLASPTDTQYF
TRBV5-6	TRBJ2-7	NA	15	CASSLPVADSYEQYF
TRBV5-6	TRBJ2-3	TRBD2	17	CASSLVTSGSNTDTQYF
TRBV29-1	TRBJ2-7	NA	12	CSVEPGSNEQYF
TRBV28	TRBJ2-1	TRBD2	15	CASSSSGGPYNEQFF
TRBV6-5	TRBJ2-5	NA	13	CASSPTRKETQYF
TRBV15	TRBJ1-1	NA	15	CATSKPRGANTEAFF
TRBV5-1	TRBJ2-5	NA	15	CASSPQLRDQETQYF
TRBV6-6	TRBJ2-7	TRBD2	12	CASSTSGYEQYF
TRBV19	TRBJ2-7	TRBD1	13	CASSRDRGDEQYF
TRBV6-5	TRBJ2-2	NA	15	CASSRTGPNTGELFF
TRBV4-3	TRBJ2-1	TRBD2	16	CASSQAHRGAYNEQFF
TRBV7-8	TRBJ2-7	NA	15	CASSLPGLLSYEQYF